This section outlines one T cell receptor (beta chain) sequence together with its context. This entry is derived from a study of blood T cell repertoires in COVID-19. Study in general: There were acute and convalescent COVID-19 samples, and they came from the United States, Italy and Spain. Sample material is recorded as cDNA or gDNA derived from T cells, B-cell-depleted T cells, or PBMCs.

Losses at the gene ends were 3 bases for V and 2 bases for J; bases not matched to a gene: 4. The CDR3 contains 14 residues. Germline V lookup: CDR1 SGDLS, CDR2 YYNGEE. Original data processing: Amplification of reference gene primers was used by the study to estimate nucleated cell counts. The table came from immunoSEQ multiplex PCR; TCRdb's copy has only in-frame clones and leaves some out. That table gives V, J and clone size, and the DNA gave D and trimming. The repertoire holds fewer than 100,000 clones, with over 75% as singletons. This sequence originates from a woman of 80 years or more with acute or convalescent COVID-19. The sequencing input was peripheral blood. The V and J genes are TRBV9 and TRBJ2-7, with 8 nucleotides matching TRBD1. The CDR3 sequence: CASSARDRTYEQYF. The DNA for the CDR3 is TGTGCCAGCAGCGCCCGGGACAGGACCTACGAGCAGTACTTC.